These T cell receptor beta chains were read from a single sample in a study of blood T cell repertoires in COVID-19. Profiled with immunoSEQ multiplex PCR; TCRdb holds only in-frame clones, not every one. This sample yields 150,000 or so clones, of which about 86% are seen a single time; 7.5% to 8.5% belongs to the top ten. Sequencing was performed on peripheral blood. Every receptor here comes from a woman in her fifties or sixties with acute or convalescent COVID-19. Each CDR3 is given with its conserved first and last residue. The D gene is left open where the match is weak. The size of a clone is reported for some rows only, either as once, few or many, or as a class for expanded clones.

size: once
V: TRBV28
J: TRBJ1-5
D: -
CDR3: CASSLRGGQPQHF
DNA: TGTGCCAGCAGTTTAAGGGGTGGGCAGCCCCAGCATTTT

size: -
V: TRBV5-1
J: TRBJ1-1
D: -
CDR3: CASSFGQNTEAFF
DNA: TGCGCCAGCAGCTTTGGACAGAACACTGAAGCTTTCTTT

size: once
V: TRBV19
J: TRBJ2-4
D: TRBD1
CDR3: CASSIMTGARNIQYF
DNA: TGTGCCAGTAGTATAATGACAGGGGCTCGCAACATTCAGTACTTC

size: -
V: TRBV11-3
J: TRBJ2-3
D: TRBD2
CDR3: CASSFSGTSGESQYF
DNA: TGTGCCAGCAGCTTCTCCGGGACTAGCGGGGAGTCGCAGTATTTT

size: -
V: TRBV6-1
J: TRBJ1-2
D: TRBD1
CDR3: CASSTGAVNYGYTF
DNA: TGTGCCAGCAGCACAGGGGCGGTTAACTATGGCTACACCTTC

size: -
V: TRBV19
J: TRBJ2-7
D: TRBD1
CDR3: CASSIGTGGYSYEQYF
DNA: TGTGCCAGTAGTATAGGGACAGGGGGATACTCCTACGAGCAGTACTTC

size: -
V: TRBV24-1
J: TRBJ2-1
D: TRBD2
CDR3: CATSDPGLAARNEQFF
DNA: TGTGCCACCAGTGACCCGGGACTAGCGGCTCGTAATGAGCAGTTCTTC

size: -
V: TRBV10-1
J: TRBJ2-3
D: -
CDR3: CASSAAVLSTDTQYF
DNA: TGCGCCAGCAGTGCGGCGGTTCTTAGCACAGATACGCAGTATTTT

size: -
V: TRBV30
J: TRBJ1-6
D: -
CDR3: CAWSVPGVRNSPLHF
DNA: TGTGCCTGGAGTGTACCAGGGGTCCGTAATTCACCCCTCCACTTT

size: -
V: TRBV5-1
J: TRBJ2-1
D: -
CDR3: CASNSPSYNEQFF
DNA: TGCGCCAGCAATAGCCCTTCCTACAATGAGCAGTTCTTC

size: -
V: TRBV24-1
J: TRBJ2-2
D: -
CDR3: CATSGSGSTGELFF
DNA: TGTGCCACCAGTGGTTCGGGGAGCACCGGGGAGCTGTTTTTT

size: -
V: TRBV4-1
J: TRBJ2-3
D: TRBD1
CDR3: CASSQGNRGTDTQYF
DNA: TGCGCCAGCAGCCAAGGGAACAGGGGGACAGATACGCAGTATTTT

size: -
V: TRBV27
J: TRBJ1-5
D: TRBD1
CDR3: CASSLWGQGAPQPNQPQHF
DNA: TGTGCCAGCAGTTTATGGGGACAGGGGGCTCCCCAACCCAATCAGCCCCAGCATTTT

size: -
V: TRBV18
J: TRBJ2-3
D: TRBD1
CDR3: CASSKGTGETDTQYF
DNA: TGTGCCAGCTCAAAGGGGACAGGGGAAACAGATACGCAGTATTTT

size: few
V: TRBV5-1
J: TRBJ2-7
D: TRBD2
CDR3: CASRQDLRGSYEQYF
DNA: TGCGCCAGCAGACAGGATTTGCGGGGGTCCTACGAGCAGTACTTC

size: -
V: TRBV30
J: TRBJ2-1
D: -
CDR3: CAWSVTPTSSYNEQFF
DNA: TGTGCCTGGAGTGTAACCCCTACTAGCTCCTACAATGAGCAGTTCTTC

size: -
V: TRBV2
J: TRBJ2-3
D: TRBD2
CDR3: CASSGLAGGRGDTQYF
DNA: TGTGCCAGCAGTGGACTAGCGGGGGGCCGTGGAGATACGCAGTATTTT

size: -
V: TRBV4-3
J: TRBJ1-6
D: -
CDR3: CASSPTGKTYNSPLHF
DNA: TGCGCCAGCAGCCCCACAGGGAAAACCTATAATTCACCCCTCCACTTT

size: -
V: TRBV4-1
J: TRBJ2-1
D: TRBD2
CDR3: CASSRRGGYANEQFF
DNA: TGCGCCAGCAGCCGTCGGGGGGGTTACGCCAATGAGCAGTTCTTC

size: -
V: TRBV6-5
J: TRBJ1-2
D: TRBD1
CDR3: CASREDRDYGYTF
DNA: TGTGCCAGCAGAGAGGACAGGGACTATGGCTACACCTTC

size: -
V: TRBV6-5
J: TRBJ1-5
D: -
CDR3: CASSPREANQPQHF
DNA: TGTGCCAGCAGTCCGCGGGAGGCTAATCAGCCCCAGCATTTT

size: -
V: TRBV6-2/TRBV6-3
J: TRBJ1-6
D: TRBD1
CDR3: CASSYRQGLVSPLHF
DNA: TGTGCCAGCAGTTACCGACAGGGGCTCGTCTCACCCCTCCACTTT

size: -
V: TRBV27
J: TRBJ1-5
D: TRBD1
CDR3: CASSPRFDRVRDQPQHF
DNA: TGTGCCAGCAGTCCACGATTTGACAGGGTAAGGGATCAGCCCCAGCATTTT

size: -
V: TRBV10-3
J: TRBJ2-1
D: TRBD2
CDR3: CAISEPVLAASSYNEQFF
DNA: TGTGCCATCAGTGAGCCCGTACTAGCGGCGAGCTCCTACAATGAGCAGTTCTTC

size: -
V: TRBV25-1
J: TRBJ2-7
D: -
CDR3: CASRQGYEQYF
DNA: TGTGCCAGCAGACAGGGCTACGAGCAGTACTTC

size: -
V: TRBV7-8
J: TRBJ2-6
D: -
CDR3: CASSREGANVLTF
DNA: TGTGCCAGCAGCCGGGAGGGGGCCAACGTCCTGACTTTC

size: -
V: TRBV4-1
J: TRBJ2-2
D: -
CDR3: CASSLIFSGSGSIGELFF
DNA: TGCGCCAGCAGCCTCATTTTTTCGGGGAGCGGGTCGATCGGGGAGCTGTTTTTT

size: -
V: TRBV15
J: TRBJ1-2
D: TRBD1
CDR3: CATSRDRGNRGLGTNYGYTF
DNA: TGTGCCACCAGCAGAGATAGAGGAAACAGGGGGCTGGGGACTAACTATGGCTACACCTTC

size: -
V: TRBV2
J: TRBJ1-6
D: -
CDR3: CASIGGNSPLHF
DNA: TGTGCCAGCATTGGGGGCAATTCACCCCTCCACTTT

size: -
V: TRBV6-1
J: TRBJ2-1
D: -
CDR3: CASSDVGSGSSYNEQFF
DNA: TGTGCCAGCAGTGACGTAGGGTCTGGGAGCTCCTACAATGAGCAGTTCTTC

size: -
V: TRBV4-3
J: TRBJ2-3
D: -
CDR3: CASSQDEYLSTDTQYF
DNA: TGCGCCAGCAGCCAAGACGAGTACTTAAGCACAGATACGCAGTATTTT

size: -
V: TRBV6-5
J: TRBJ1-1
D: -
CDR3: CASRATVNTEAFF
DNA: TGTGCCAGCAGAGCGACGGTGAACACTGAAGCTTTCTTT

size: -
V: TRBV5-8
J: TRBJ2-3
D: -
CDR3: CASSSEGDTQYF
DNA: TGTGCCAGCAGCTCAGAGGGAGATACGCAGTATTTT

size: few
V: TRBV7-3
J: TRBJ2-7
D: -
CDR3: CASSPIPGSSYEQYF
DNA: TGTGCCAGCAGCCCAATTCCGGGGAGCTCCTACGAGCAGTACTTC

size: -
V: TRBV18
J: TRBJ2-7
D: TRBD2
CDR3: CASSPGTSGVFYYEQYF
DNA: TGTGCCAGCTCACCCGGGACTAGCGGGGTGTTCTACTACGAGCAGTACTTC

size: -
V: TRBV19
J: TRBJ2-1
D: TRBD2
CDR3: CASTLGGSSYNEQFF
DNA: TGTGCCAGTACCCTCGGGGGGAGCTCCTACAATGAGCAGTTCTTC

size: -
V: TRBV3-1/TRBV3-2
J: TRBJ2-2
D: -
CDR3: CASSQVGFTGELFF
DNA: TGTGCCAGCAGCCAAGTCGGGTTCACCGGGGAGCTGTTTTTT

size: once
V: TRBV29-1
J: TRBJ1-2
D: -
CDR3: CSVEVGRADYGYTF
DNA: TGCAGCGTTGAAGTAGGGCGGGCCGACTATGGCTACACCTTC

size: -
V: TRBV19
J: TRBJ1-5
D: -
CDR3: CASTLSTGINQPQHF
DNA: TGTGCCAGTACCCTCTCGACAGGTATAAACCAGCCCCAGCATTTT

size: -
V: TRBV7-9
J: TRBJ2-3
D: -
CDR3: CASTPPASGVDTQYF
DNA: TGTGCCAGCACACCGCCGGCTTCGGGGGTTGATACGCAGTATTTT

size: -
V: TRBV21-1
J: TRBJ1-6
D: -
CDR3: CASSYGTVNSPLHF
DNA: TGTGCCAGCAGTTATGGGACAGTAAATTCACCCCTCCACTTT

size: -
V: TRBV11-2
J: TRBJ1-3
D: -
CDR3: CASSGRTGQRSGNTIYF
DNA: TGTGCCAGCAGCGGGCGAACCGGACAGCGCTCTGGAAACACCATATATTTT

size: -
V: TRBV11-3
J: TRBJ2-1
D: TRBD2
CDR3: CASSFRTSNEQFF
DNA: TGTGCCAGCAGTTTTCGGACTAGCAATGAGCAGTTCTTC

size: once
V: TRBV5-6
J: TRBJ2-6
D: -
CDR3: CASSLSYTGSSGANVLTF
DNA: TGTGCCAGCAGCTTGTCGTATACGGGGTCCTCTGGGGCCAACGTCCTGACTTTC

size: -
V: TRBV6-5
J: TRBJ1-4
D: -
CDR3: CASGGLIPNEKLFF
DNA: TGTGCCTCGGGAGGGTTGATTCCGAATGAAAAACTGTTTTTT

size: -
V: TRBV7-9
J: TRBJ2-1
D: TRBD2
CDR3: CASSLGASGGASYNEQFF
DNA: TGTGCCAGCAGCTTAGGTGCTAGCGGGGGCGCCTCATACAATGAGCAGTTCTTC

size: -
V: TRBV9
J: TRBJ2-7
D: -
CDR3: CASSQGGGTYELYF
DNA: TGTGCCAGCAGCCAGGGAGGGGGGACCTACGAGCTATACTTC

size: -
V: TRBV13
J: TRBJ2-6
D: -
CDR3: CASSLGQTGANVLTF
DNA: TGTGCCAGCAGCTTAGGGCAGACTGGGGCCAACGTCCTGACTTTC

size: -
V: TRBV4-1
J: TRBJ1-3
D: TRBD1
CDR3: CASSQRTGRKGAPSGNTIYF
DNA: TGCGCCAGCAGCCAACGGACGGGGCGAAAGGGGGCGCCCTCTGGAAACACCATATATTTT

size: -
V: TRBV5-1
J: TRBJ1-3
D: -
CDR3: CASSLGISGNTIYF
DNA: TGCGCCAGCAGCTTGGGTATCTCTGGAAACACCATATATTTT